The 5 T cell receptor beta chains below all came from one sample that was sequenced in a study of blood T cell repertoires in COVID-19. Here immunoSEQ multiplex PCR was the method, and the copy in TCRdb shows in-frame clones only, minus some. Of about 150,000 clones listed, about 80% are singletons. Sequencing used peripheral blood. These receptors were obtained from a woman in her sixties or seventies with acute or convalescent COVID-19.

This clone appeared a single time. J is TRBJ2-3 and V is TRBV18, with a possible D match to TRBD1 (5 bases). The CDR3 contains 14 residues. Trimming left V 0 bases short and J 4 bases short, with 8 bases between. Germline CDR1 KGHSH, CDR2 LQKENI. The CDR3, as DNA: TGTGCCAGCTCACCACCGGGGCCGGCAGATACGCAGTATTTT. This sequence encodes CASSPPGPADTQYF.

The chain recombines TRBV6-1 with TRBJ1-3, with a weak D call TRBD1 (5 bases). The V gene lost 3 bases and the J gene lost 5 bases, with 17 bases spanning the gap. CDR1 and CDR2 (germline): MNHNS, SASEGT. The CDR3 is 16 amino acids. The CDR3 here is CASSDRIDGHRNTIYF. CDR3 bases: TGTGCCAGCAGTGACAGAATCGACGGACACAGAAACACCATATATTTT.

The CDR3 here is CASSGPPSGQPQHF. As DNA, the CDR3 is TGTGCCAGCAGTGGACCCCCGAGCGGTCAGCCCCAGCATTTT. The rearrangement joins TRBV25-1 to TRBJ1-5; D is ambiguous. The germline V and J ends were trimmed by 4 bases and 6 bases, with 13 bases remaining between them. This CDR3 is built from 14 residues. Per germline, CDR1 MGHDK and CDR2 SYGVNS.

The V and J genes are TRBV5-1 and TRBJ2-5; perhaps TRBD1 as D (6 bases). Trimming took off 4 bases at V and 5 bases at J, with 18 bases between the two ends. The CDR3 extends over 15 amino acids. Germline-derived CDR1 and CDR2 are SGHRS and YFSETQ. The CDR3 region is CASSQQGLVRETQYF. The CDR3 coding sequence is TGCGCCAGCAGCCAACAGGGTCTGGTTAGGGAGACCCAGTACTTC.

This rearrangement joins TRBV30 to TRBJ2-5; TRBD2 might be the D (6 bases). V was clipped by 5 bases and J by 7 bases, with 20 bases between them. The CDR3 extends over 14 amino acids. Germline V gene sequence: CDR1 GTSNPN, CDR2 SVGIG (reference sequence). The CDR3 DNA reads as TGTGCCTGGTCACCGGGACTCCAGGGCGGGACCCAGTACTTC. Amino acid sequence: CAWSPGLQGGTQYF.